A single sample gave rise to the 9 T cell receptor beta chains below, sequenced in a study of regulatory T cells in long-lasting Graves disease. iRepertoire HTBI primers and Arm-PCR of CDR3 regions built TCR beta libraries. TCRdb used MiXCR to reprocess the multiplex PCR reads, holding one entry per CDR3 protein. The sample contains a few hundred thousand distinct CDR3 sequences, about 25% of which appear only once. Time point denoted: persistent/refractory GD, antithyroid drugs over 5 years with positive TRAb. Extracted RNA from PBMCs served as the source of the TCR library. The material sequenced was peripheral blood mononuclear cells (PBMCs), taken when the disease was refractory, from a patient treated with antithyroid drugs. The receptors were sampled from a female donor with Graves disease.

This clonotype was found a few times. V and J are TRBV20-1 and TRBJ2-7; 8 nucleotides agree with TRBD2. The CDR3 runs 13 residues. CDR1 is DFQATT and CDR2 is SNEGSKA in the germline V gene (reference sequence). The CDR3 DNA reads as TGCAGCCTGGGCCGTAGCGGGATGGGCGAGCAGTACTTC. Encoded protein: CSLGRSGMGEQYF.

J is TRBJ2-7 and V is TRBV18; D uncertain. The CDR3 extends over 15 amino acids. V gave up 2 bases and J gave up 6 bases, with 17 bases separating them. The V gene's germline CDR1 is KGHSH and CDR2 LQKENI. The CDR3 reads CASSPFRRQGVEQYF. CDR3 coding DNA: TGTGCCAGCTCACCATTTAGGCGACAAGGAGTCGAGCAGTACTTC.

This clonotype was recorded at least ten times. The chain has TRBV2 and TRBJ2-5; D not certain. Germline loops: CDR1 SNHLY, CDR2 FYNNEI. This CDR3 spans 12 amino acids. The ends were cut back, 7 bases at V and 4 bases at J, with 10 bases in the middle. The CDR3 DNA is TGTGCCAGCAAGTGGCCTCGAGAGACCCAGTACTTC. Translated: CASKWPRETQYF.

To note about this clonotype: Since a much larger clone is just one base distant, this may be a read error. The chain has TRBV7-9 and TRBJ1-1; D call uncertain. Germline V gene lookup returns CDR1 SEHNR and CDR2 FQNEAQ (reference sequence). The germline V and J ends were trimmed by 1 base and 1 base, with 4 bases remaining between them. CDR3 length: 13 amino acids. CDR3 in DNA: TGTGCCAGCAGCTTAGATCAGAACACTGAAGCTTTCTTT. This codes for CASSLDQNTEAFF. The full variable domain, in which reference TRBV7-9 and TRBJ1-1 provide the parts outside the CDR3, is DTGVSQNPRHKITKRGQNVTFRCDPISEHNRLYWYRQTLGQGPEFLTYFQNEAQLEKSRLLSDRFSAERPKGSFSTLEIQRTEQGDSAMYLCASSLDQNTEAFFGQGTRLTVV.

The gene calls are TRBV11-2 and TRBJ1-2, with D hard to call. Trimming removed 4 bases at V and 6 bases at J, with 21 bases between. Germline V lookup: CDR1 SGHAT, CDR2 FQNNGV. The CDR3 is made up of 16 amino acids. CDR3 loop: CASSSLRGPPANGYTF. The CDR3, as DNA: TGTGCCAGCAGCTCCCTCCGCGGACCACCCGCCAATGGCTACACCTTC.

The table lists this clonotype with many counts. The genes are TRBV6-2 or TRBV6-3 and TRBJ1-1; no firm D call. V was pared by 0 bases and J by 2 bases, with 4 bases between. Germline assignment: CDR1 MNHEY and CDR2 SVGEGT. The CDR3 is made up of 13 amino acids. The CDR3 here is CASSYSFNTEAFF. For the CDR3, the DNA is TGTGCCAGCAGTTACTCCTTCAACACTGAAGCTTTCTTT.

This clonotype was detected many times. The chain uses TRBV20-1 and TRBJ2-5; D is uncertain. Trimming pared 3 bases from V and 0 bases from J, leaving 20 bases between. Germline V gives CDR1 DFQATT, CDR2 SNEGSKA (reference sequence). The CDR3 extends over 17 amino acids. CDR3 DNA sequence: TGCAGTGCTAGGGGTTTTTCTTCACCCCAGTACCAAGAGACCCAGTACTTC. Translation: CSARGFSSPQYQETQYF.

The chain is built from TRBV30 and TRBJ2-7, with 12 bases identical to TRBD2. Per the germline V gene, CDR1 is GTSNPN and CDR2 is SVGIG (reference sequence). This CDR3 is 17 amino acids long. V trimming: 2 bases; J trimming: 2 bases; junction bases outside the gene matches: 10. This chain's CDR3 is CAWSFRTSGMGPYEQYF. The CDR3 region has the DNA TGTGCCTGGAGTTTCCGGACTAGCGGGATGGGCCCCTACGAGCAGTACTTC.

The chain joins TRBV6-1 to TRBJ1-6, with D unclear. This CDR3 region has 14 residues. V was clipped by 0 bases and J by 8 bases, with 8 bases between them. Germline CDR1 MNHNS, CDR2 SASEGT. CDR3 nucleotides: TGTGCCAGCAGTGAAGCCGGGCCAGATTCACCCCTCCACTTT. It yields the protein CASSEAGPDSPLHF.